What follows are 20 T cell receptor beta chains derived from one specimen sequenced in a study of T-cell memory formation after mild COVID-19. TCRdb re-derived calls from the 5' RACE reads in MiXCR, one entry per CDR3 protein. The profile shows about 420,000 distinct CDR3 sequences, 20% to 30% of them singletons. Sequencing was performed on PBMCs or a T cell subset sorted from them (not recorded which). These receptor sequences come from an adult woman who had mild COVID-19 (a few samples of this study predate the infection). Cell type and time point are not known.

The chain has TRBV18 and TRBJ2-7; a possible D gene is TRBD2 (6 bases). The germline V gene encodes CDR1 KGHSH and CDR2 LQKENI. Trimming stripped 2 bases from V and 7 bases from J, with 12 bases between. This CDR3 has 13 amino acids. CDR3 sequence (DNA): TGTGCCAGCTCACCAGAGCGGGTCGGTGAGCAGTACTTC. As protein: CASSPERVGEQYF. Together with reference TRBV18 and TRBJ2-7, the CDR3 gives the full variable domain: NAGVMQNPRHLVRRRGQEARLRCSPMKGHSHVYWYRQLPEEGLKFMVYLQKENIIDESGMPKERFSAEFPKEGPSILRIQQVVRGDSAAYFCASSPERVGEQYFGPGTRLTVT.

The gene calls are TRBV12-5 and TRBJ2-2; 13 nucleotides line up with TRBD2. The CDR3 has 16 amino acids. V gave up 0 bases and J gave up 9 bases; unmatched junction bases: 4. CDR1 LGHNT and CDR2 FRNRAP come from the germline V gene. In nucleotides, the CDR3 is TGTGCTAGTGGTTTGGTGACTAGCGGGGGGACCCGGGAGCTGTTTTTT. Translating it yields CASGLVTSGGTRELFF.

The chain couples TRBV20-1 to TRBJ1-2; TRBD1 matches 8 bases. V lost 2 bases, J lost 5 bases, and 7 bases stayed unmatched. From germline, CDR1 is DFQATT and CDR2 SNEGSKA (reference sequence). The length of the CDR3 is 14 residues. CDR3 residues: CSARPIGQGYGYTF. The CDR3 coding sequence is TGCAGTGCTAGACCCATCGGACAGGGATATGGCTACACCTTC.

This clonotype was seen only a few times. J is TRBJ2-1 and V is TRBV5-6, with 7 bases that match TRBD2. CDR1 is SGHDT, CDR2 YYEEEE, per germline. After removal of 3 bases from V and 8 bases from J, the junction contained 8 bases not matched to a gene. This CDR3 has 14 residues. The CDR3 sequence: CASSWGGLPDEQFF. CDR3 DNA: TGTGCCAGCAGCTGGGGGGGGTTACCAGATGAGCAGTTCTTC.

V is TRBV12-3 or TRBV12-4 and J is TRBJ2-7; unclear D gene. V shed 3 bases and J shed 0 bases, with 6 bases lying between them. The CDR3 consists of 13 residues. The CDR3 bases are TGTGCCAGCAGTTTTGCTGGCTCCTACGAGCAGTACTTC. Protein product: CASSFAGSYEQYF.

This clonotype was observed a single time. This chain connects TRBV29-1 to TRBJ2-4, with a tentative D call TRBD1 (6 bases). Trimming stripped 0 bases from V and 1 base from J, with 19 bases between. Germline-derived CDR1 and CDR2 are SQVTM and ANQGSEA. This CDR3 comprises 18 residues. The CDR3 nucleotides read TGCAGCGTTGAAGACGCCGAACAGGGTAGGGAGGCCAAAAACATTCAGTACTTC. It specifies CSVEDAEQGREAKNIQYF.

The chain is built from TRBV6-5 and TRBJ1-1, with 7 bases identical to TRBD1. CDR3 length: 15 amino acids. Germline V lookup: CDR1 MNHEY, CDR2 SVGAGI. Trimming at V came to 5 bases and at J to 4 bases, leaving 10 bases not matched to a gene. The chain's CDR3 is CASSPQGTTGTEAFF. The CDR3 DNA follows: TGTGCCAGCAGTCCACAGGGGACCACGGGCACTGAAGCTTTCTTT.

CDR3: CSAQRGSGRVNEQFF. CDR3 in DNA: TGCAGTGCCCAGAGAGGTAGCGGGAGGGTCAATGAGCAGTTCTTC. The gene calls are TRBV20-1 and TRBJ2-1, with 11 bases lining up with TRBD2. V trimming: 6 bases; J trimming: 6 bases; junction bases outside the gene matches: 10. This CDR3 has 15 residues. CDR1 and CDR2 from the germline V gene are DFQATT and SNEGSKA (reference sequence).

The chain recombines TRBV20-1 with TRBJ1-1; TRBD1 matches 7 bases. Germline V lookup: CDR1 DFQATT, CDR2 SNEGSKA (reference sequence). This CDR3 spans 14 amino acids. The CDR3 protein is CSYPGQTINTEAFF. CDR3 nucleotides: TGCAGCTATCCGGGACAGACGATAAACACTGAAGCTTTCTTT.

The chain combines TRBV12-3 or TRBV12-4 with TRBJ2-3, with TRBD1 matching over 8 bases. V lost 4 bases to trimming and J lost 3 bases; unmatched junction nucleotides: 3. The CDR3 has 14 amino acids. The CDR3 coding sequence is TGTGCCAGCAGTTCCAGACAGGGGACAGATACGCAGTATTTT. Translating gives CASSSRQGTDTQYF.

This rearrangement joins TRBV7-2 to TRBJ2-2; D is ambiguous. The CDR3 runs 15 residues. With 3 bases removed from V and 4 bases from J, the gap between germline ends came to 12 bases. Germline V gene data show CDR1 as SGHTA and CDR2 as FQGNSA. CDR3 in DNA: TGTGCCAGCAGCTTTCGCCCTACAAGCACCGGGGAGCTGTTTTTT. Translated, it gives CASSFRPTSTGELFF.

The chain couples TRBV6-5 to TRBJ1-1, with D hard to call. Trimming removed 5 bases at V and 0 bases at J, with 10 bases between. Germline V CDR1 and CDR2: MNHEY, SVGAGI. CDR3 size: 14 residues. CDR3 in amino acids: CASSAGFMNTEAFF. Here the CDR3 DNA reads TGTGCCAGCAGTGCAGGTTTCATGAACACTGAAGCTTTCTTT.

This clonotype was picked up a small number of times. V gene TRBV7-9 combines with J gene TRBJ2-1; 9 nucleotides match TRBD2. Germline CDR1 reads SEHNR; CDR2 reads FQNEAQ (reference sequence). V was clipped by 1 base and J by 7 bases; unmatched bases: 5. This CDR3 region has 15 residues. The CDR3 sequence is CASSLGSGGRNEQFF. The CDR3 bases are TGTGCCAGCAGCTTAGGAAGCGGGGGGAGGAATGAGCAGTTCTTC.

V usage is TRBV7-9 and J usage is TRBJ1-5; no reliable D call. Germline lookup yields CDR1 SEHNR and CDR2 FQNEAQ (reference sequence). The CDR3 totals 12 residues. Trimming cost V 1 base and J 6 bases, with 4 bases left between them. The CDR3 nucleotides read TGTGCCAGCAGCTTAGATGGTCAGCCCCAGCATTTT. As protein: CASSLDGQPQHF. Drawing the rest from reference TRBV7-9 and TRBJ1-5, the complete variable domain is DTGVSQNPRHKITKRGQNVTFRCDPISEHNRLYWYRQTLGQGPEFLTYFQNEAQLEKSRLLSDRFSAERPKGSFSTLEIQRTEQGDSAMYLCASSLDGQPQHFGDGTRLSIL.

The genes are TRBV15 and TRBJ2-2, with a weak D call TRBD2 (7 bases). The CDR3 is 15 residues long. V lost 6 bases and J lost 0, with 11 bases in between. CDR1 is LNHNV, CDR2 YYDKDF, per germline (reference sequence). The CDR3 reads CATRGGGANTGELFF. The DNA of the CDR3 is TGTGCCACCAGGGGAGGGGGGGCGAACACCGGGGAGCTGTTTTTT.

The gene calls are TRBV4-2 and TRBJ2-5; tentatively, D is TRBD2 (7 bases). Trimming shortened V by 5 bases and J by 4 bases, and 14 bases separated the two germline ends. The V gene's germline CDR1 is LGHNA and CDR2 YNFKEQ. There are 14 residues in the CDR3. Written as DNA, the CDR3 is TGTGCCAGCAGCGATGGGGGGGGCGTAGAGACCCAGTACTTC. It encodes CASSDGGGVETQYF.

The rearrangement links TRBV6-5 to TRBJ1-2; maybe TRBD1 (6 bases). This CDR3 contains 14 residues. Germline V gives CDR1 MNHEY, CDR2 SVGAGI. V was trimmed by 4 bases and J by 2 bases, leaving 11 bases between them. In DNA form, the CDR3 reads TGTGCCAGCAGTTCCCGGACAGCGAACTATGGCTACACCTTC. It encodes CASSSRTANYGYTF.

The CDR3 sequence is CASSSRDFKTQYF. The CDR3 nucleotides read TGTGCCAGCAGCTCAAGGGACTTTAAGACCCAGTACTTC. The chain links TRBV7-3 to TRBJ2-5; tentatively, D is TRBD2 (6 bases). CDR1 and CDR2 (germline): SGHTA, FQGTGA. The V and J ends lost 4 bases and 6 bases respectively, with 12 bases between them. The CDR3 loop spans 13 amino acids.

The chain is built from TRBV27 and TRBJ2-5; 16 nucleotides line up with TRBD2. V dropped 5 bases and J dropped 5; count of bases not matched to a gene: 14. The CDR3 is made up of 19 amino acids. Germline CDR1 is MNHEY and CDR2 is SMNVEV (reference sequence). The CDR3 bases are TGTGCCAGCAGTCCCAACCGAGGGACTAGCGGGAGGGCCGATGAGACCCAGTACTTC. Translating gives CASSPNRGTSGRADETQYF.

This clonotype was counted a few times. This chain uses TRBV7-9 with TRBJ2-3, with 8 nucleotides matching TRBD2. This CDR3 region has 19 residues. The junction had 18 bases not matched to a gene; V was cut back by 3 bases and J by 4 bases. Germline-derived CDR1 and CDR2 are SEHNR and FQNEAQ (reference sequence). The CDR3 sequence is CASSLPPGGSGRASDTQYF. Here the CDR3 DNA reads TGTGCCAGCAGCTTGCCTCCGGGGGGGTCCGGGAGGGCGTCAGATACGCAGTATTTT.